The source of this TCR beta chain is a study of brain T cells in children with intractable seizures. TCRdb's table, derived via immunoSEQ multiplex PCR, lists solely in-frame clones and lacks some. The sample records about 340,000 clones, roughly 93% being singletons. Germline values: CDR1 LNHNV, CDR2 YYDKDF (reference sequence). The CDR3 is 15 residues long. V lost 3 bases to trimming and J lost 4 bases, with 15 bases between them. Indicated time point: blood from clinic visit 5 months post-surgery; TSC patient then seizure free. Only cases whose brain tissue showed the highest T cell transcript signatures were sequenced.

The receptor's source is a boy younger than two with tuberous sclerosis and intractable seizures. The sample consisted of peripheral blood, taken more than 4 months after surgery. This sequence joins TRBV15 and TRBJ2-5; D not certain. CDR3 sequence reads: CATSRAPTVGETQYF. In nucleotides, the CDR3 is TGTGCCACCAGCAGGGCCCCTACGGTTGGAGAGACCCAGTACTTC.